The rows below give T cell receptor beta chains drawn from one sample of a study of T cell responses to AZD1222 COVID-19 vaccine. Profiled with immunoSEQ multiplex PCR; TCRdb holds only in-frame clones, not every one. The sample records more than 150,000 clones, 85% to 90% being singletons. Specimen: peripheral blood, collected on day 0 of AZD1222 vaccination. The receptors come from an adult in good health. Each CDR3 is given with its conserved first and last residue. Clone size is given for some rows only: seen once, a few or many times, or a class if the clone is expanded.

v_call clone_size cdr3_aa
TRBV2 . CASRVSGRLSYTF
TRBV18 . CASSPGTGSGYTF
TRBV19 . CASSIDRGQAADTQYF
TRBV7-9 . CASSPGQGRDEAFF
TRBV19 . CASSPGTGGVYGYTF
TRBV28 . CASSLGQGVVGYTF
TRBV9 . CASSVAGGNTGELFF
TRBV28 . CASSLRAVETQYF
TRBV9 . CASSVEQGYEQYF
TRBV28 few CASTYLGGPTNTEAFF
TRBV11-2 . CASSFPDNQPQHF
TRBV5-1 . CASSLGTQLLSGNTIYF
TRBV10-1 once CASSRGDTQYF
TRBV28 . CASEDSSTDTQYF
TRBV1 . CTSSQDKRTGSPYNEQFF
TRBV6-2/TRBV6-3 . CASSYSGQPYGYTF
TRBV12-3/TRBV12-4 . CASRVHSTDTQYF
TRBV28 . CASSPGFGETQYF
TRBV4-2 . CASSQAGTGNPDEQFF
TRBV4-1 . CASSFFKGNTEAFF
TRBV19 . CASMVQRTSSYNEQFF
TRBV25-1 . CASSEPAVANEQYF
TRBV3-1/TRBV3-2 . CASSLAGVNNQPQHF
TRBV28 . CASSSREAGVMNQPQHF
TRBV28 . CASSSGRNYEQYF
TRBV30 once CAWSVRGTGVHGYTF
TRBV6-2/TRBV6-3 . CASSYSGTSGSYNEQFF
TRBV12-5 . CASGLGQGVDTQYF
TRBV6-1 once CASSVETGGVNTEAFF
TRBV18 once CASSLNNLNTEAFF
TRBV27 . CASRGIDGNTIYF
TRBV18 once CASSPLALSTDTQYF
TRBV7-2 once CASSSQPRGGRVREQYF
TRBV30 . CAWSVLGGSGNTIYF
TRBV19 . CASSTSGSSYNEQFF
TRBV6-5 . CASSYGFLTDHEQYF
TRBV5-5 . CASSSGQDVHTQYF
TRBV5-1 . CASSLEFNRGSGYTF